The 25 T cell receptor beta chains listed next were all sequenced from one sample in a study of blood T cell repertoires in COVID-19 (TCRdb year 2020). The protocol used for the library was the immunoSEQ multiplex PCR assay. In TCRdb, the immuneACCESS table is reduced to in-frame sequences with V and J assigned. These tables do not hold every clone; where another copy was compared, an unresolved V gene accounts for under half, and the others remain unexplained. The sample records 360,000 or so clones, roughly nine tenths of which are singletons. The ten top clones hold 3.9% of the sample. Sequenced sample: peripheral blood. These receptor sequences come from a woman in her sixties with COVID-19, enrolled during active disease.

This clone was found once. The chain uses TRBV24-1 and TRBJ2-3; TRBD2 matches 7 bases. The CDR3 loop spans 17 amino acids. Trimming cost V 7 bases and J 4 bases; bases outside gene matches: 16. Germline V gives CDR1 KGHDR, CDR2 SFDVKD. This chain's CDR3 is CATSPIDEAGSSDTQYF. The CDR3 DNA follows: TGTGCCACCAGCCCCATTGATGAAGCGGGGAGTTCAGATACGCAGTATTTT.

This chain links TRBV9 with TRBJ1-3; D is uncertain. The V end was cut by 3 bases, the J end by 1 base, with 11 bases between. CDR3 length: 15 amino acids. Germline V gene data show CDR1 as SGDLS and CDR2 as YYNGEE. The CDR3 region has the DNA TGTGCCAGCAGCGAAGACGGAGGATCTGGAAACACCATATATTTT. Amino acid sequence: CASSEDGGSGNTIYF.

The rearrangement uses TRBV9 and TRBJ1-1; possible D gene TRBD1, 5 bases. Germline V lookup: CDR1 SGDLS, CDR2 YYNGEE. The CDR3 totals 14 residues. Trimming took 6 bases from V and 1 from J, leaving 13 bases between them. The CDR3 reads CASIRTLKNTEAFF. The CDR3, as DNA: TGTGCCAGCATCCGGACATTAAAGAACACTGAAGCTTTCTTT.

The chain couples TRBV11-2 to TRBJ1-2; 9 nucleotides match TRBD1. Germline V gene lookup returns CDR1 SGHAT and CDR2 FQNNGV. With V trimmed by 5 bases and J by 10 bases, 2 bases remained unmatched. The length of the CDR3 is 11 residues. The DNA for the CDR3 is TGTGCCAGCAGCAGGGACAGGGCCTACACCTTC. Amino acid sequence: CASSRDRAYTF.

The CDR3 nucleotides read TGCGCCAGCAGCTTAGAGGAATCCTACGAGCAGTACTTC. Translated, it gives CASSLEESYEQYF. The chain joins TRBV5-1 to TRBJ2-7, with no clear D. The V gene lost 2 bases and the J gene lost 1 base, with 7 bases spanning the gap. The CDR3 is 13 residues long. Germline assignment: CDR1 SGHRS and CDR2 YFSETQ.

The gene calls are TRBV5-1 and TRBJ1-2, with D possibly TRBD1 on 6 matching bases. The CDR3 runs to 15 residues. The ends were cut back, 6 bases at V and 10 bases at J, with 25 bases in the middle. Per germline, CDR1 SGHRS and CDR2 YFSETQ. CDR3 loop: CASTQYGQGKGHYTF. CDR3 bases: TGCGCCAGCACCCAATACGGGCAGGGGAAAGGACACTACACCTTC.

V is TRBV24-1 and J is TRBJ2-1; 11 nucleotides agree with TRBD1. This CDR3 region has 17 residues. V shed 5 bases and J 3 bases; nucleotides not matched to a gene: 8. CDR1 and CDR2 from the germline V gene are KGHDR and SFDVKD. In DNA form, the CDR3 reads TGTGCCACCAGTGCCGTCTCCGGGACAGGGGGCTACAATGAGCAGTTCTTC. Protein sequence: CATSAVSGTGGYNEQFF.

This rearrangement joins TRBV9 to TRBJ1-6; the D is unclear. CDR1 is SGDLS and CDR2 is YYNGEE in the germline V gene. The CDR3 covers 15 residues. V was pared by 4 bases and J by 5 bases, with 13 bases between. The CDR3 coding sequence is TGTGCCAGCAGCCCCCACGCGGGGAATAATTCACCCCTCCACTTT. Encoded protein: CASSPHAGNNSPLHF. Looking up the rest from reference TRBV9 and TRBJ1-6 gives the full variable domain: DSGVTQTPKHLITATGQRVTLRCSPRSGDLSVYWYQQSLDQGLQFLIQYYNGEERAKGNILERFSAQQFPDLHSELNLSSLELGDSALYFCASSPHAGNNSPLHFGNGTRLTVT.

This clone showed up just once. The CDR3 loop reads CASRDRGSGANVLTF. The DNA for the CDR3 is TGCGCCAGCCGGGACAGGGGTTCTGGGGCCAACGTCCTGACTTTC. The gene calls are TRBV5-1 and TRBJ2-6, with 10 positions matching TRBD1. The germline V gene has CDR1 SGHRS and CDR2 YFSETQ. Trimming cost V 7 bases and J 1 base; bases outside gene matches: 2. The CDR3 length is 15 residues.

The rearrangement links TRBV12-3 or TRBV12-4 to TRBJ1-1, with TRBD1 as a possible D gene (6 bases). Trimming shortened V by 4 bases and J by 7 bases, and 13 bases separated the two germline ends. This CDR3 has 13 residues. CDR3 DNA sequence: TGTGCCAGCAGTTATGGGCGGGGGCTTGAAGCTTTCTTT. Its protein product is CASSYGRGLEAFF.

The genes are TRBV7-9 and TRBJ2-7; 9 bases match TRBD2. CDR1 and CDR2 (germline): SEHNR, FQNEAQ (reference sequence). The ends lost 7 bases at V and 2 bases at J; junction bases unmatched: 12. This CDR3 is 16 amino acids long. The CDR3 here is CASTKTPSGGPYEQYF. The CDR3 DNA reads as TGTGCCAGCACCAAAACACCCAGCGGGGGGCCCTACGAGCAGTACTTC.

The chain couples TRBV10-2 to TRBJ1-6; no definite D call. Trimming shortened V by 0 bases and J by 8 bases, and 8 bases separated the two germline ends. In germline, CDR1 is WSHSY, CDR2 SAAADI. The CDR3 runs to 14 residues. CDR3 in amino acids: CASSESSRDSPLHF. CDR3 DNA sequence: TGCGCCAGCAGTGAGTCGTCGAGAGATTCACCCCTCCACTTT.

CDR3 sequence: CASSYSQGGFGNTIYF. CDR3 bases: TGTGCCAGCAGTTACTCGCAGGGAGGGTTTGGAAACACCATATATTTT. The chain has TRBV6-5 and TRBJ1-3; possible D gene TRBD1, 5 bases. The CDR3 runs to 16 residues. Germline V gene sequence: CDR1 MNHEY, CDR2 SVGAGI. Trimming removed 0 bases at V and 3 bases at J, with 12 bases between.

In this sample, this clone turned up once. The DNA of the CDR3 is TGTGCCAGCAGCTCAGGATGCGAGTTCACAGATACGCAGTATTTT. Amino acid sequence: CASSSGCEFTDTQYF. The chain has TRBV21-1 and TRBJ2-3; TRBD1, the table's D call, lacks a check against the DNA. TRBV21-1 has pseudogene status. This CDR3 is built from 15 residues.

The V gene is TRBV15, the J gene TRBJ2-5; 8 nucleotides line up with TRBD2. The CDR3 totals 13 residues. V lost 9 bases, J lost 5 bases, and 8 bases stayed unmatched. The germline V gene has CDR1 LNHNV and CDR2 YYDKDF (reference sequence). CDR3 sequence (DNA): TGTGCCACTCGGGGGGGGTCGGTGGAGACCCAGTACTTC. The encoded protein is CATRGGSVETQYF.

The chain carries TRBV5-4 and TRBJ2-3; D is ambiguous. The CDR3 length is 14 residues. From germline, CDR1 is SGHNT and CDR2 YYREEE (reference sequence). With 5 bases removed from V and 0 bases from J, the gap between germline ends came to 10 bases. The CDR3 bases are TGTGCCAGCAGTCCTGACACCAGCACAGATACGCAGTATTTT. Its translation: CASSPDTSTDTQYF.

The chain is built from TRBV19 and TRBJ2-2, with 7 positions matching TRBD2. Germline values: CDR1 LNHDA, CDR2 SQIVND (reference sequence). Germline trimming cut 5 bases from V and 0 bases from J; bases unmatched to any gene: 3. The CDR3 runs 15 residues. The CDR3 protein is CASSSAGANTGELFF. CDR3 DNA: TGTGCCAGTAGTTCTGCGGGGGCGAACACCGGGGAGCTGTTTTTT.

This CDR3 is CASSFSGARGYTF. CDR3 in DNA: TGTGCCAGCAGTTTTTCAGGGGCGAGGGGCTACACCTTC. The gene calls are TRBV12-3 or TRBV12-4 and TRBJ1-2; the D gene is possibly TRBD1 (6 bases). Trimming removed 3 bases at V and 8 bases at J, with 13 bases between. The CDR3 sequence is 13 residues long.

V gene TRBV28 combines with J gene TRBJ1-2, with 7 bases identical to TRBD1. CDR1 MDHEN and CDR2 SYDVKM come from the germline V gene. This CDR3 has 14 amino acids. Germline trimming cut 2 bases from V and 3 bases from J; bases unmatched to any gene: 3. The CDR3 DNA reads TGTGCCAGCAGTTTAGGGACAGCACACTATGGCTACACCTTC. Translating gives CASSLGTAHYGYTF.

The chain recombines TRBV6-6 with TRBJ1-1; 7 bases agree with TRBD1. V shed 2 bases, J shed 12 bases, and the junction held 9 bases outside the gene matches. The germline gives CDR1 MNHNY, CDR2 SVGAGI (reference sequence). The CDR3 contains 13 residues. Written as DNA, the CDR3 is TGTGCCAGCAGTTACGGACGACAGGGTATAACTTTCTTT. It yields the protein CASSYGRQGITFF.

This clone was seen only a few times. V gene TRBV19 combines with J gene TRBJ1-2, with D perhaps matching TRBD1 (5 bases). The CDR3 spans 12 residues. V was cut by 7 bases and J by 3 bases, with 9 bases left in between. The germline V gene encodes CDR1 LNHDA and CDR2 SQIVND (reference sequence). Here the CDR3 reads CASKGQYYGYTF. In DNA form, the CDR3 reads TGTGCCAGTAAGGGGCAGTACTATGGCTACACCTTC.

This chain links TRBV2 with TRBJ1-1; 9 bases align to TRBD1. With 6 bases clipped from V and 4 bases from J, the junction kept 9 bases outside the gene matches. Germline V gene lookup returns CDR1 SNHLY and CDR2 FYNNEI. This CDR3 spans 15 amino acids. For the CDR3, the DNA is TGTGCCAGCAGGGCGACAGGGGGTCTGGGCACTGAAGCTTTCTTT. Translation gives CASRATGGLGTEAFF.

The chain carries TRBV12-3 or TRBV12-4 and TRBJ2-7; D unclear. V gave up 4 bases and J gave up 6 bases, with 13 bases separating them. The CDR3 extends over 13 amino acids. CDR3 loop: CASSSGPLSEQYF. The CDR3 region has the DNA TGTGCCAGCAGTTCCGGTCCCTTAAGCGAGCAGTACTTC.

The chain joins TRBV27 to TRBJ1-2; maybe TRBD1 (6 bases). This CDR3 region has 17 residues. Deletions cut 6 bases from V and 0 bases from J, with 20 bases between. CDR1 is MNHEY and CDR2 is SMNVEV in the germline V gene (reference sequence). The CDR3 here is CASSRSPPRTANYGYTF. The DNA of the CDR3 is TGTGCCAGCAGCCGGTCTCCCCCTCGGACAGCTAACTATGGCTACACCTTC.

The V call is TRBV7-2, the J call TRBJ1-6, with unresolved D. Trimming took 1 base from V and 9 from J, leaving 10 bases between them. Germline CDR1 SGHTA, CDR2 FQGNSA. The CDR3 spans 14 residues. CDR3 DNA: TGTGCCAGCAGCTTAGGGCCTAGAGGTTCACCCCTCCACTTT. It translates to CASSLGPRGSPLHF.